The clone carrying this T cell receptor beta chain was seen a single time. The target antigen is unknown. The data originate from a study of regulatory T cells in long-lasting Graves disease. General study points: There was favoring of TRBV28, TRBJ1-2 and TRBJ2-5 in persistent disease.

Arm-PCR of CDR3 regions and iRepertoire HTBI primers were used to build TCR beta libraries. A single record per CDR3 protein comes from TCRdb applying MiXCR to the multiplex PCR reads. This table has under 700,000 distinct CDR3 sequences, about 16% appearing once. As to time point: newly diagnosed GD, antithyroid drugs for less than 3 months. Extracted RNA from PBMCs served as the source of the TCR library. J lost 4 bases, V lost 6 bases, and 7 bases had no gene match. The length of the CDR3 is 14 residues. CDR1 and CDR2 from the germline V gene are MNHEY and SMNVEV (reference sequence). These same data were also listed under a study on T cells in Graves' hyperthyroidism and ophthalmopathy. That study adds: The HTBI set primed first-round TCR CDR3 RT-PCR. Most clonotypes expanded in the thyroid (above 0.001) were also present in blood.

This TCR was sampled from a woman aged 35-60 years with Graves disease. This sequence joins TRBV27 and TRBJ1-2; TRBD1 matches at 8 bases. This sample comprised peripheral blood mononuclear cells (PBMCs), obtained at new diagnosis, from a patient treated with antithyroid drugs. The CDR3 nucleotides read TGTGCCAGCAGCCAGGACAGGGCGACCTATGGCTACACCTTC. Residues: CASSQDRATYGYTF.